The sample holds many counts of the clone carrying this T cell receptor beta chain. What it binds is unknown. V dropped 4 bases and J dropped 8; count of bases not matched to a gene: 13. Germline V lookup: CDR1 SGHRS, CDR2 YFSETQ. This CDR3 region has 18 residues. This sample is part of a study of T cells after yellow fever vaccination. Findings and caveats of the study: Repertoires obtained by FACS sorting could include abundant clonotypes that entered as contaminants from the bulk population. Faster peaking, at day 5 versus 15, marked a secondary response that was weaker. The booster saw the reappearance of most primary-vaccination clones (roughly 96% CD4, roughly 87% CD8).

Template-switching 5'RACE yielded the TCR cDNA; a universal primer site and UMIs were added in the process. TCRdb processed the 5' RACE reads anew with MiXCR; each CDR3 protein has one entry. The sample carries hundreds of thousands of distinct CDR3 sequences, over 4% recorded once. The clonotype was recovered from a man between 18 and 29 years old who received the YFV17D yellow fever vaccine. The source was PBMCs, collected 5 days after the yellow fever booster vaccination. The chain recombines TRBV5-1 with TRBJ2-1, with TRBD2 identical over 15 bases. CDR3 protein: CASSTVPGLAGGYHEQFF. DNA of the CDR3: TGCGCCAGCAGCACCGTCCCGGGACTAGCGGGGGGTTATCATGAGCAGTTCTTC.